The clone carrying this T cell receptor beta chain has a handful of counts. No antigen is known for it. These data are taken from a study of T cell responses to AZD1222 COVID-19 vaccine. Assay used: immunoSEQ multiplex PCR; TCRdb lists only in-frame clones, some missing. The data show over 85,000 clones, around nine tenths seen once. The CDR3 extends over 15 amino acids. After removal of 1 base from V and 5 bases from J, the junction contained 5 bases not matched to a gene. Germline V gene data show CDR1 as SGHTA and CDR2 as FQGNSA. Study results and caveats: Clonal diversity was possibly underestimated; the donors were predominantly white British and more often female. Reports indicate that nearly half of spike-specific TCRs are directed at unmutated variant regions. Spike-specific TCRs gained breadth and depth after people received two AZD1222 doses. Repertoires in all cases were sampled only once the peak T cell response had passed.

Here the sequenced sample was peripheral blood, taken on day 0 of AZD1222 vaccination. The receptor was derived from an adult in good health. This rearrangement joins TRBV7-2 to TRBJ2-7; the match to TRBD2 covers 10 bases. Here the CDR3 reads CASSLDLAGGDEQYF. CDR3 in DNA: TGTGCCAGCAGCTTAGATTTAGCGGGAGGCGACGAGCAGTACTTC. The variable domain in full, completed from reference TRBV7-2 and TRBJ2-7, reads GAGVSQSPSNKVTEKGKDVELRCDPISGHTALYWYRQSLGQGLEFLIYFQGNSAPDKSGLPSDRFSAERTGGSVSTLTIQRTQQEDSAVYLCASSLDLAGGDEQYFGPGTRLTVT.